This TCR beta chain was profiled in a study of T cell repertoires in cytomegalovirus infection. About the study: Public TCR beta signatures indicated both CMV infection and matching HLA type. General observations from the study: CMV-specific TCR beta clonotypes restricted by HLA-C were the ones dominating the ex vivo response. Adding up the frequency of public TCR beta families identified people who carried CMV plus the relevant HLA.

Each CDR3 protein is one row after TCRdb ran MiXCR on the reads. The sample holds almost 550,000 distinct CDR3 sequences, 16% seen once. In its sample, this clonotype was seen many times. Its antigen is unknown. Trimming removed 8 bases from V and 6 bases from J, with 19 bases in between. The CDR3 consists of 14 residues. The receptor's source is a human donor in good health (CMV status not recorded). Some clones in this sample may be carry-over from other donors' samples. The sequenced sample was CD8+ T cells from PBMCs. This chain connects TRBV12-3 or TRBV12-4 to TRBJ1-2; tentative D call: TRBD1 (5 bases). CDR3 bases: TGTGCCAGCGGTAATAGAGCAGGGTGGGATGGCTACACCTTC. It codes for CASGNRAGWDGYTF.